These 31 T cell receptor beta chains originate from one sample sequenced in a study of T cells in Graves' hyperthyroidism and ophthalmopathy. Amplification yielded TCR beta CDR3 regions, with RNA transcripts as the source. The study used the HTBI primer set for a first-round RT-PCR of the TCR CDR3. From the multiplex PCR reads, TCRdb called clonotypes with MiXCR, one entry per CDR3 protein. The data contain roughly 720,000 distinct CDR3 sequences, 17% of them singletons. Sequencing was carried out using blood. These receptors originate from a man aged 45-65 years with Graves' hyperthyroidism.

This clonotype has a count of ten or more. The rearrangement links TRBV19 to TRBJ1-5, with 7 bases matching TRBD1. The CDR3 loop spans 13 amino acids. Trimming took 9 bases from V and 6 from J; bases not matched to a gene: 8. Germline CDR1 reads LNHDA; CDR2 reads SQIVND (reference sequence). The CDR3 DNA follows: TGTGCCAGCTCCGACAGGGATGGTCAGCCCCAGCATTTT. Amino acid sequence: CASSDRDGQPQHF.

About this clonotype: It is likely a read error, because the conserved phenylalanine at the end of the CDR3 is missing. The chain joins TRBV7-3 to TRBJ2-7, with 7 nucleotides matching TRBD2. CDR3 length: 15 amino acids. In germline, CDR1 is SGHTA, CDR2 FQGTGA. The ends lost 4 bases at V and 2 bases at J; junction bases unmatched: 8. The CDR3 nucleotides are TGTGCCAGCAGCTCCTTCGGGGGGAATGCCTACGAGCAGTACTCC. Its protein product is CASSSFGGNAYEQYS.

CDR3 sequence: CASSPIPINEQFF. The CDR3 DNA follows: TGTGCCAGCAGCCCCATCCCGATCAATGAGCAGTTCTTC. The rearrangement links TRBV11-3 to TRBJ2-1; D not certain. Between the trimmed V and J ends, which lost 5 bases and 6 bases, there was a span of 11 bases. Germline assignment: CDR1 SGHNT and CDR2 YENEEA. The CDR3 has 13 residues. Full variable domain (missing parts from reference TRBV11-3 and TRBJ2-1): EAGVVQSPRYKIIEKKQPVAFWCNPISGHNTLYWYLQNLGQGPELLIRYENEEAVDDSQLPKDRFSAERLKGVDSTLKIQPAELGDSAVYLCASSPIPINEQFFGPGTRLTVL.

This clonotype was seen repeatedly, ten times or more. This chain uses TRBV12-3 or TRBV12-4 with TRBJ2-1; D unresolved. V was cut by 2 bases and J by 4 bases, with 21 bases left in between. The CDR3 contains 18 residues. DNA of the CDR3: TGTGCCAGCAGTTTACTGGGTAGCTTACTCCAAGGATACAATGAGCAGTTCTTC. Protein product: CASSLLGSLLQGYNEQFF.

This chain connects TRBV7-2 to TRBJ2-7; TRBD2 aligns across 8 bases. Germline V lookup: CDR1 SGHTA, CDR2 FQGNSA. The trim removed 2 bases at V and 3 bases at J, leaving 3 bases unmatched. This CDR3 comprises 14 residues. This CDR3 is CASSLPGLDYEQYF. The CDR3 DNA sequence: TGTGCCAGCAGCTTACCGGGACTAGACTACGAGCAGTACTTC.

Many counts were recorded for this clonotype. The chain links TRBV9 to TRBJ2-1; 7 nucleotides match TRBD2. CDR1 and CDR2 from the germline V gene are SGDLS and YYNGEE. The V segment lost 3 bases and the J segment 3 bases; nucleotides outside the gene matches: 6. This CDR3 is 15 amino acids long. The CDR3, as DNA: TGTGCCAGCAGCGGGGGACTAACGGGCTACAATGAGCAGTTCTTC. Its protein product is CASSGGLTGYNEQFF.

With regard to this clonotype: At one end, the junction sequence differs from germline, possibly due to a read error. The V gene is TRBV11-2, the J gene TRBJ2-3; TRBD2 aligns across 7 bases. Germline CDR1 reads SGHAT; CDR2 reads FQNNGV. The CDR3 extends over 19 amino acids. CDR3 sequence (DNA): TGTGCCAGCAGCTCCCGCTTCGTTAGACTAGCAGGTAGCATAGATACGCAGTATTTT. Amino acid sequence: CASSSRFVRLAGSIDTQYF.

V usage is TRBV24-1 and J usage is TRBJ2-1; D is uncertain. Germline-derived CDR1 and CDR2 are KGHDR and SFDVKD. The CDR3 spans 11 residues. V was clipped by 5 bases and J by 6 bases, with 4 bases between them. CDR3: CATSVLNEQFF. The CDR3 DNA is TGTGCCACCAGTGTGCTCAATGAGCAGTTCTTC.

J is TRBJ2-5 and V is TRBV19, with D possibly matching TRBD2 (6 bases). The CDR3 extends over 14 amino acids. Germline V gene sequence: CDR1 LNHDA, CDR2 SQIVND (reference sequence). V was clipped by 6 bases and J by 5 bases, with 16 bases between them. The CDR3 spells CASRQTGVRETQYF. CDR3 coding DNA: TGTGCCAGTAGGCAAACGGGGGTCCGGGAGACCCAGTACTTC.

This clonotype was detected ten times or more. The chain has TRBV2 and TRBJ1-1, with D perhaps TRBD1 (6 bases). The CDR3 is made up of 13 amino acids. Germline CDR1 is SNHLY and CDR2 is FYNNEI. Trimming took off 4 bases at V and 3 bases at J, with 9 bases between the two ends. CDR3 loop: CASSGRGYTEAFF. Here the CDR3 DNA reads TGTGCCAGCAGTGGGAGGGGGTACACTGAAGCTTTCTTT.

The V gene is TRBV24-1, the J gene TRBJ2-7, with D perhaps matching TRBD1 or TRBD2 (5 bases each). Germline loops: CDR1 KGHDR, CDR2 SFDVKD. The V gene lost 5 bases and the J gene lost 5 bases, with 18 bases spanning the gap. The CDR3 is 15 residues long. The CDR3 bases are TGTGCCACCAGTGCCTCCGGGACCGCGTCCCACGAGCAGTACTTC. Translation: CATSASGTASHEQYF.

This rearrangement joins TRBV12-3 or TRBV12-4 to TRBJ2-3, with 7 bases that match TRBD2. This CDR3 contains 15 residues. V was clipped by 2 bases and J by 4 bases; unmatched bases: 6. CDR3: CASSLSAGAADTQYF. In nucleotides, the CDR3 is TGTGCCAGCAGTTTATCTGCGGGAGCAGCAGATACGCAGTATTTT.

The chain links TRBV7-2 to TRBJ2-7; D perhaps matches TRBD1 (6 bases). This CDR3 is 14 amino acids long. V was shortened by 7 bases and J by 3 bases, with 16 bases between the two germline ends. The germline CDR1 and CDR2 sequences are SGHTA and FQGNSA. The CDR3 DNA sequence: TGTGCCAGCAATACACCGGGACATAGCTACGAGCAGTACTTC. This translates into CASNTPGHSYEQYF.

The CDR3 region is CASQTGPQPPFFRPNTEAFF. CDR3 nucleotide sequence: TGTGCCAGCCAGACGGGACCACAACCACCCTTCTTTCGACCGAACACTGAAGCTTTCTTT. The rearrangement links TRBV3-1 to TRBJ1-1; D possibly corresponds to TRBD1 (5 bases). This CDR3 spans 20 amino acids. Germline V gene lookup returns CDR1 LGHDT and CDR2 YNNKEL (reference sequence). With 8 bases removed from V and 1 base from J, the gap between germline ends came to 32 bases.

The rearrangement joins TRBV11-1 to TRBJ2-1; 14 bases fit TRBD2. Germline assignment: CDR1 SGHAT and CDR2 FQDESV (reference sequence). The CDR3 length is 17 residues. With 5 bases clipped from V and 8 bases from J, the junction kept 11 bases outside the gene matches. This chain's CDR3 is CASSPRGGLAGGDEQFF. CDR3 nucleotide sequence: TGTGCCAGCAGCCCCAGAGGTGGACTAGCGGGAGGAGATGAGCAGTTCTTC.

This clonotype has at least ten counts. V gene TRBV5-1 combines with J gene TRBJ1-1; TRBD1 might be the D (6 bases). Trimming cost V 0 bases and J 10 bases, with 13 bases left between them. Per germline, CDR1 SGHRS and CDR2 YFSETQ. There are 13 residues in the CDR3. This CDR3 reads CASSLVEGVGAFF. DNA for the CDR3: TGCGCCAGCAGCTTGGTAGAGGGGGTAGGAGCTTTCTTT.

Ten or more counts support this clonotype. The chain links TRBV2 to TRBJ1-1, with 7 nucleotides matching TRBD1. V gave up 5 bases and J gave up 4 bases; unmatched junction bases: 7. CDR3 length: 14 residues. Germline V gene data show CDR1 as SNHLY and CDR2 as FYNNEI. CDR3 sequence: CASSYGQEATEAFF. The DNA of the CDR3 is TGTGCCAGCAGTTACGGACAGGAGGCCACTGAAGCTTTCTTT.

V gene TRBV7-2 combines with J gene TRBJ1-2, with D tentatively TRBD1 (5 bases). The CDR3 is 16 residues long. The V gene lost 1 base and the J gene lost 5 bases, with 17 bases spanning the gap. The V gene's germline CDR1 is SGHTA and CDR2 FQGNSA. The DNA for the CDR3 is TGTGCCAGCAGCTTAGATCCCAGGGCGTTCTATTATGGCTACACCTTC. Its translation is CASSLDPRAFYYGYTF.

The rearrangement uses TRBV19 and TRBJ1-5; 7 nucleotides line up with TRBD1. The CDR3 consists of 16 residues. In germline, CDR1 is LNHDA, CDR2 SQIVND (reference sequence). Trimming at V came to 1 base and at J to 2 bases, leaving 5 bases not matched to a gene. The CDR3 DNA reads as TGTGCCAGTAGTATAGCGACAGGGTTAGGCAATCAGCCCCAGCATTTT. Translating gives CASSIATGLGNQPQHF.

This clonotype was seen repeatedly, ten times or more. This chain uses TRBV20-1 with TRBJ1-1; the match to TRBD1 covers 8 bases. The CDR3 extends over 14 amino acids. Germline V gene sequence: CDR1 DFQATT, CDR2 SNEGSKA (reference sequence). The trim removed 2 bases at V and 1 base at J, leaving 3 bases unmatched. The CDR3 DNA follows: TGCAGTGCTAGAAGGGACAGGACGAACACTGAAGCTTTCTTT. Its translation is CSARRDRTNTEAFF.

The chain recombines TRBV27 with TRBJ2-7; D could derive from TRBD1 or TRBD2 (6 bases each). This CDR3 is 16 amino acids long. In germline, CDR1 is MNHEY, CDR2 SMNVEV (reference sequence). V was pared by 3 bases and J by 4 bases, with 19 bases between. CDR3 in amino acids: CASSFRRNTGAYEQYF. The CDR3 region has the DNA TGTGCCAGCAGTTTTAGGAGAAACACGGGGGCATACGAGCAGTACTTC.

In its sample, this clonotype was seen many times. This chain links TRBV18 with TRBJ2-1, with a weak D call TRBD2 (6 bases). V dropped 0 bases and J dropped 0 bases, with 9 bases sitting between them. From germline, CDR1 is KGHSH and CDR2 LQKENI. The CDR3 consists of 16 residues. The chain's CDR3 is CASSPPYGSSYNEQFF. Written as DNA, the CDR3 is TGTGCCAGCTCACCACCGTACGGGAGCTCCTACAATGAGCAGTTCTTC.

This sequence joins TRBV9 and TRBJ2-3; D gene unclear. The CDR3 consists of 14 residues. Trimming shortened V by 4 bases and J by 1 base, and 10 bases separated the two germline ends. The V gene's germline CDR1 is SGDLS and CDR2 YYNGEE. CDR3 in amino acids: CASSSRLGTDTQYF. CDR3 nucleotide sequence: TGTGCCAGCAGCTCACGACTCGGCACAGATACGCAGTATTTT.

The gene calls are TRBV29-1 and TRBJ2-7, with D perhaps given as TRBD1 or TRBD2 (6 bases each). The germline V and J ends were trimmed by 1 base and 2 bases, with 12 bases remaining between them. Germline V gene sequence: CDR1 SQVTM, CDR2 ANQGSEA. The CDR3 totals 14 residues. The CDR3 sequence: CSVEGRDKAYEQYF. As DNA, the CDR3 is TGCAGCGTTGAAGGGCGGGACAAGGCCTACGAGCAGTACTTC.

This clonotype was seen more than once but under ten times. This chain uses TRBV5-1 with TRBJ1-2; 7 bases agree with TRBD1. Trimming removed 2 bases from V and 2 bases from J; junction bases left unmatched: 6. CDR1 and CDR2 from the germline V gene are SGHRS and YFSETQ. This CDR3 comprises 15 residues. CDR3 sequence: CASSFNRGGNYGYTF. CDR3 nucleotides: TGCGCCAGCAGCTTTAACAGGGGTGGGAACTATGGCTACACCTTC.

Remarks on this clonotype: One base away lies a much larger clone, so this may be a sequencing read error. The chain joins TRBV7-2 to TRBJ2-5; 13 positions agree with TRBD2. CDR1 and CDR2 from the germline V gene are SGHTA and FQGNSA. The ends lost 4 bases at V and 4 bases at J; junction bases unmatched: 3. The CDR3 runs 15 residues. The DNA for the CDR3 is TGTGCCAGCAGCTCGGGACTAGCGGGACCAGAGACCCAGTACTTC. Amino acid sequence: CASSSGLAGPETQYF.

This clonotype was seen a handful of times. This may be a read error: a much more frequent sequence differs by one nucleotide. This chain uses TRBV5-1 with TRBJ1-1, with D hard to call. Trimming cost V 6 bases and J 0 bases, with 9 bases left between them. This CDR3 region has 13 residues. Germline V gene data show CDR1 as SGHRS and CDR2 as YFSETQ. This chain's CDR3 is CASNGELNTEAFF. CDR3 DNA sequence: TGCGCCAGCAATGGAGAGTTGAACACTGAAGCTTTCTTT. The whole variable domain, remainder taken from reference TRBV5-1 and TRBJ1-1, is KAGVTQTPRYLIKTRGQQVTLSCSPISGHRSVSWYQQTPGQGLQFLFEYFSETQRNKGNFPGRFSGRQFSNSRSEMNVSTLELGDSALYLCASNGELNTEAFFGQGTRLTVV.

The V gene is TRBV5-8, the J gene TRBJ2-7; D possibly corresponds to TRBD2 (6 bases). The V gene lost 5 bases and the J gene lost 9 bases, with 24 bases spanning the gap. CDR3 length equals 15 residues. Germline V CDR1 and CDR2: SGHTS, YDEGEE. The CDR3 spells CASRAAGRAGGMQYF. CDR3 bases: TGTGCCAGCAGAGCTGCTGGAAGGGCAGGAGGGATGCAGTACTTC.

The CDR3 is CASSYTFEGVVSGNTEAFF. DNA for the CDR3: TGTGCCAGCAGTTACACCTTCGAAGGGGTGGTTTCTGGGAACACTGAAGCTTTCTTT. The chain combines TRBV6-5 with TRBJ1-1; D might be TRBD1 (5 bases). There are 19 residues in the CDR3. CDR1 MNHEY and CDR2 SVGAGI come from the germline V gene. Trimming removed 2 bases at V and 1 base at J, with 23 bases between.

This clonotype was observed a handful of times. The CDR3 region has the DNA TGTGCCAGCAGTGCTAGCGGGGGATCCTACGAGCAGTACTTC. Protein product: CASSASGGSYEQYF. The V and J genes are TRBV12-3 or TRBV12-4 and TRBJ2-7, with TRBD2 identical over 10 bases. The ends lost 5 bases at V and 1 base at J; junction bases unmatched: 2. This CDR3 comprises 14 residues.

Points on this clonotype: A much larger clone sits a single nucleotide away, making a read error possible. The rearrangement links TRBV11-2 to TRBJ2-2; no firm D call. Per the germline V gene, CDR1 is SGHAT and CDR2 is FQNNGV. This CDR3 is built from 11 residues. This CDR3 reads CVSSAGWELFF. The CDR3 DNA reads TGTGTCAGCAGCGCCGGCTGGGAGCTGTTTTTT.